Listed here are 7 T cell receptor beta chains from one sample, sequenced in a study of cytomegalovirus exposure and HLA in healthy donors. It was with 60 Vbeta and 13 Jbeta primers that the PCR ran. The data were produced by immunoSEQ multiplex PCR, yet TCRdb's version contains in-frame clones alone and is incomplete. The sample consists of roughly 190,000 clones, around 81% of them appearing once. The specimen sequenced was PBMCs. These receptors were taken from a man aged 18 to 29 in good health and CMV-seronegative.

This clone was seen a single time. The chain employs TRBV4-3 and TRBJ2-1; maybe TRBD2 (5 bases). This CDR3 comprises 18 residues. Germline CDR1 and CDR2: LGHNA and YSLEER. V lost 4 bases and J lost 3, with 22 bases in between. The CDR3 DNA reads TGCGCCAGCAGCCTATACAGCTCCGGATCCGGACTCTACAATGAGCAGTTCTTC. Translation gives CASSLYSSGSGLYNEQFF.

The chain employs TRBV4-3 and TRBJ2-7, with D uncertain. Trimming shortened V by 4 bases and J by 2 bases, and 18 bases separated the two germline ends. Germline V gene lookup returns CDR1 LGHNA and CDR2 YSLEER. The CDR3 totals 16 residues. The DNA for the CDR3 is TGCGCCAGCAGCCCATTCCCGATTAGCCAACCCTACGAGCAGTACTTC. Encoded protein: CASSPFPISQPYEQYF.

V usage is TRBV5-1 and J usage is TRBJ2-1; D is possibly TRBD2 (5 bases). CDR3 size: 14 residues. CDR1 is SGHRS and CDR2 is YFSETQ in the germline V gene. Trimming cost V 5 bases and J 4 bases, with 13 bases left between them. CDR3 sequence: CASRAIAIYNEQFF. CDR3 sequence (DNA): TGCGCCAGCAGGGCAATAGCGATTTACAATGAGCAGTTCTTC.

CDR3 coding DNA: TGTGCCAGCAGCTTATACGGGGAAAGAGATCAGCCCCAGCATTTT. It codes for CASSLYGERDQPQHF. This chain uses TRBV7-2 with TRBJ1-5; D gene uncertain. Trimming removed 2 bases from V and 5 bases from J, with 13 bases in between. The germline V gene has CDR1 SGHTA and CDR2 FQGNSA. The CDR3 covers 15 residues.

The chain has TRBV28 and TRBJ2-2, with 7 bases that match TRBD1. V lost 6 bases to trimming and J lost 2 bases; unmatched junction nucleotides: 3. Germline-derived CDR1 and CDR2 are MDHEN and SYDVKM. The CDR3 is made up of 14 amino acids. CDR3 amino acids: CASRGDSNTGELFF. In DNA, the CDR3 is TGTGCCAGCAGAGGGGACAGTAACACCGGGGAGCTGTTTTTT.

The chain has TRBV19 and TRBJ2-7; D is possibly TRBD2 (7 bases). The CDR3 consists of 15 residues. CDR1 is LNHDA, CDR2 SQIVND, per germline (reference sequence). With 3 bases removed from V and 3 bases from J, the gap between germline ends came to 15 bases. CDR3 sequence reads: CASSISRGGLYEQYF. DNA for the CDR3: TGTGCCAGTAGTATCAGTCGCGGGGGCCTCTACGAGCAGTACTTC.

The chain uses TRBV7-9 and TRBJ2-7; D may be TRBD1 (6 bases). V lost 4 bases, J lost 4 bases, and 14 bases lay in between. CDR3 length: 14 amino acids. Germline lookup yields CDR1 SEHNR and CDR2 FQNEAQ (reference sequence). The CDR3 DNA sequence: TGTGCCAGCAGCTCACCCATACAGGGTTACGAGCAGTACTTC. Encoded protein: CASSSPIQGYEQYF.